Following are 14 T cell receptor beta chains from one sample sequenced in a study of breast tumors, draining lymph nodes, adjacent tissues. The lymph nodes were axillary draining lymph nodes from breast cancer patients. TCRdb processed the multiplex PCR reads anew with MiXCR; each CDR3 protein has one entry. The profile shows fewer than 200,000 distinct CDR3 sequences, about 30% of them singletons. Sequencing used axillary lymph node tissue. The receptors shown here come from a female donor with breast cancer. Some clones in this sample may be carry-over from other donors' samples.

In the case of this clonotype: The CDR3 does not end in the conserved phenylalanine or tryptophan, so this is likely a read error. The chain joins TRBV25-1 to TRBJ2-5; 7 positions agree with TRBD2. The V gene end was trimmed by 5 bases and the J gene end by 5 bases; junction bases not matched to a gene: 14. This CDR3 spans 16 amino acids. In germline, CDR1 is MGHDK, CDR2 SYGVNS. CDR3 sequence: CASSNGTGGRAETQYS. The CDR3 region has the DNA TGTGCCAGCAGTAATGGGACTGGCGGGAGAGCGGAGACCCAGTACTCC.

This clonotype was seen ten or more times. The chain uses TRBV12-3 or TRBV12-4 and TRBJ2-3; D unresolved. CDR3 size: 13 residues. The V gene lost 3 bases and the J gene lost 2 bases, with 6 bases spanning the gap. The CDR3 protein is CASSFGTTDTQYF. CDR3 nucleotides: TGTGCCAGCAGTTTTGGAACCACAGATACGCAGTATTTT.

This clonotype has more than one count but fewer than ten. A read error is possible here, since a much larger clone lies one base away. The V and J genes are TRBV5-5 and TRBJ2-7; D gene ambiguous. The CDR3 consists of 15 residues. V shed 0 bases and J shed 0 bases, with 10 bases lying between them. Looked up from germline, CDR1 is SGHKS and CDR2 is YYEKEE (reference sequence). CDR3 DNA sequence: TGTGCCAGCAGCTTGGATGGGCCATCCTCCTACGAGCAGTACTTC. This codes for CASSLDGPSSYEQYF.

With regard to this clonotype: A read error may explain this, as a much larger clone is one base away. The rearrangement links TRBV6-5 to TRBJ1-4; no definite D call. Near its end, the DNA agrees better with TRBJ2-2, so the J call may be wrong. Germline V gene data show CDR1 as MNHEY and CDR2 as SVGAGI. The CDR3 length is 15 residues. CDR3 DNA: TGTGCCAGCAGTCATACATACAAAGACACCGGGGAGCTGTTTTTT. Encoded protein: CASSHTYKDTGELFF.

The chain carries TRBV4-2 and TRBJ1-6; D gene ambiguous. CDR3 size: 12 residues. Trimming took off 0 bases at V and 18 bases at J, with 12 bases between the two ends. The germline CDR1 and CDR2 sequences are LGHNA and YNFKEQ. CDR3 sequence: CASSQEPGQPHF. Here the CDR3 DNA reads TGTGCCAGCAGCCAAGAGCCAGGCCAACCCCACTTT.

This clonotype was counted ten times or more. The rearrangement uses TRBV5-5 and TRBJ1-2, with 9 nucleotides matching TRBD1. CDR3 length equals 16 residues. CDR1 and CDR2 (germline): SGHKS, YYEKEE (reference sequence). V gave up 4 bases and J gave up 2 bases; unmatched junction bases: 9. Here the CDR3 reads CASSPRQGGTNYGYTF. CDR3 bases: TGTGCCAGCAGCCCACGACAGGGGGGGACGAACTATGGCTACACCTTC.

This chain connects TRBV7-9 to TRBJ2-6; 7 nucleotides align to TRBD1. J lost 5 bases, V lost 2 bases, and 9 bases had no gene match. Germline V gives CDR1 SEHNR, CDR2 FQNEAQ (reference sequence). There are 17 residues in the CDR3. The CDR3 DNA sequence: TGTGCCAGCAGCTTAACCCTAGGGGGCCTGCGGGCCAACGTCCTGACTTTC. As protein: CASSLTLGGLRANVLTF. The full variable domain, its missing parts supplied by reference TRBV7-9 and TRBJ2-6, is DTGVSQNPRHKITKRGQNVTFRCDPISEHNRLYWYRQTLGQGPEFLTYFQNEAQLEKSRLLSDRFSAERPKGSFSTLEIQRTEQGDSAMYLCASSLTLGGLRANVLTFGAGSRLTVL.

This clonotype was counted ten times or more. The chain couples TRBV10-3 to TRBJ1-2, with TRBD1 matching 9 bases. Germline assignment: CDR1 ENHRY and CDR2 SYGVKD. This CDR3 has 15 residues. Unmatched junction bases numbered 4, after V lost 2 bases and J lost 3 bases. The CDR3 reads CAISEQGTGYYGYTF. Here the CDR3 DNA reads TGTGCCATCAGTGAGCAGGGGACAGGGTACTATGGCTACACCTTC.

In this sample, this clonotype turned up many times. The rearrangement uses TRBV6-2 or TRBV6-3 and TRBJ1-2; TRBD1 might be the D (6 bases). The CDR3 covers 13 residues. CDR1 and CDR2 (germline): MNHEY, SVGEGT. V lost 6 bases, J lost 4 bases, and 12 bases lay in between. For the CDR3, the DNA is TGTGCCAGCAGGGGACAACCGACCTATGGCTACACCTTC. Its translation: CASRGQPTYGYTF.

The rearrangement joins TRBV5-1 to TRBJ1-2; TRBD1 matches 9 bases. Germline lookup yields CDR1 SGHRS and CDR2 YFSETQ. The junction had 12 bases not matched to a gene; V was cut back by 2 bases and J by 1 base. The CDR3 is 18 amino acids. In DNA, the CDR3 is TGCGCCAGCAGCTTCCACCAAGACGGGACAGGGAATAACTATGGCTACACCTTC. It specifies CASSFHQDGTGNNYGYTF.

The V gene is TRBV7-9, the J gene TRBJ1-4, with D perhaps TRBD1 (5 bases). The CDR3 has 14 residues. Germline V gene data show CDR1 as SEHNR and CDR2 as FQNEAQ (reference sequence). The V and J ends lost 2 bases and 7 bases respectively, with 11 bases between them. In nucleotides, the CDR3 is TGTGCCAGCAGCTTAATGGGGGATACTGAAAAACTGTTTTTT. Its protein is CASSLMGDTEKLFF.

The gene calls are TRBV5-4 and TRBJ2-5; the D gene is possibly TRBD1 (6 bases). V gave up 2 bases and J gave up 1 base, with 9 bases separating them. The CDR3 extends over 14 amino acids. Germline V gives CDR1 SGHNT, CDR2 YYREEE (reference sequence). CDR3 protein: CASSFRDTQETQYF. CDR3 nucleotide sequence: TGTGCCAGCAGCTTCCGGGACACCCAAGAGACCCAGTACTTC. The complete variable domain, with remaining parts taken from reference TRBV5-4 and TRBJ2-5, reads ETGVTQSPTHLIKTRGQQVTLRCSSQSGHNTVSWYQQALGQGPQFIFQYYREEENGRGNFPPRFSGLQFPNYSSELNVNALELDDSALYLCASSFRDTQETQYFGPGTRLLVL.

Concerning this clonotype: A much larger clone lies one base from this, so it may be a read error. The V and J genes are TRBV6-2 or TRBV6-3 and TRBJ2-2; D assignment may be TRBD1 or TRBD2 (5 bases each). Germline CDR1 MNHEY, CDR2 SVGEGT. The CDR3 is made up of 15 amino acids. Trimming removed 6 bases at V and 2 bases at J, with 13 bases between. The CDR3 bases are TGTGCCAGCAGACCCGGGGCAGGTAACACCGGGGAGCTGTTTTTT. Encoded protein: CASRPGAGNTGELFF.

This clonotype appeared many times. The V and J genes are TRBV11-2 and TRBJ2-5; possibly TRBD1 or TRBD2 for D (6 bases each). This CDR3 contains 13 residues. V dropped 11 bases and J dropped 1 base, with 14 bases sitting between them. Germline CDR1 is SGHAT and CDR2 is FQNNGV. CDR3 protein: CAAQRGAQETQYF. CDR3 in DNA: TGTGCCGCCCAGAGGGGGGCCCAAGAGACCCAGTACTTC.